This T cell receptor (beta chain) derives from a study of T cells after yellow fever vaccination. Study-wide findings and caveats: In post-booster samples, most primary-vaccination clones reappeared (approximately 95% CD4, over 70% CD8).

Trimming left V 1 base short and J 3 bases short, with 17 bases between. Per germline, CDR1 SGHNT and CDR2 YENEEA. This CDR3 region has 17 residues. TCRdb ran MiXCR on the 5' RACE reads and lists one entry per CDR3 protein. The sample has 450,000 to 550,000 distinct CDR3 sequences; 20% to 25% are singletons. This clonotype has just a few counts. Its antigen is not identified. The sequencing here drew on PBMCs, taken approximately 20 days after the first yellow fever vaccination. The genes are TRBV11-3 and TRBJ2-3, with D possibly matching TRBD2 (5 bases). This receptor was obtained from a man between 18 and 35 years old who received the YFV17D yellow fever vaccine. This CDR3 is CASSLASTEGGTDTQYF. The CDR3 DNA reads as TGTGCCAGCAGCTTAGCCTCGACCGAGGGCGGGACAGATACGCAGTATTTT.